The clone carrying this T cell receptor beta chain was picked up a small number of times. What it binds is unknown. This specimen comes from a study of blood T cells in healthy people across ages. A second PCR of 7 to 11 cycles used a sample-barcoded 5' primer and a J-beta primer mix. Each single sample gave us at least 3 million CDR3-containing paired-end reads. Using its own MiXCR run on the 5' RACE reads, TCRdb lists one record per CDR3 protein. The sample carries about 780,000 distinct CDR3 sequences, roughly 26% recorded once. The study's findings and limits: There was a strong correlation between TCR beta diversity and naive T cell percentage.

These data were also filed under a second study, of T cells of mothers and their children.

The source material was blood. This receptor was identified in a boy between 10 and 17 years old in good health.

The CDR3 protein is CASSENRLTIYF. The CDR3 DNA reads as TGTGCCAGCAGTGAAAACCGATTAACCATATATTTT. This chain links TRBV6-1 with TRBJ1-3; no reliable D call. In germline, CDR1 is MNHNS, CDR2 SASEGT. The V gene lost 2 bases and the J gene lost 10 bases, with 9 bases spanning the gap. The length of the CDR3 is 12 residues.